This passage covers 3 T cell receptor beta chains from one sample sequenced in a study of cytomegalovirus exposure and HLA in healthy donors. TCRdb keeps only in-frame clones here, not all; method: immunoSEQ multiplex PCR. The data show around 230,000 clones, approximately 84% seen once. The material sequenced was PBMCs. These receptors were obtained from a woman between 25 and 40 years old in good health and CMV-seropositive.

This chain connects TRBV28 to TRBJ2-6; perhaps TRBD2 as D (5 bases). The CDR3 contains 13 residues. CDR1 MDHEN and CDR2 SYDVKM come from the germline V gene. Trimming took 7 bases from V and 8 from J, leaving 12 bases between them. CDR3 DNA sequence: TGTGCCAGCAAGGAGCGGAGAACCAACGTCCTGACTTTC. Translated, it gives CASKERRTNVLTF.

The rearrangement joins TRBV11-2 to TRBJ1-1; 8 bases agree with TRBD1. V was clipped by 5 bases and J by 0 bases; unmatched bases: 14. Germline V lookup: CDR1 SGHAT, CDR2 FQNNGV. The length of the CDR3 is 18 residues. The CDR3 reads CASSQPGGQAIMNTEAFF. CDR3 DNA sequence: TGTGCCAGCAGCCAACCCGGGGGACAGGCAATCATGAACACTGAAGCTTTCTTT.

The rearrangement joins TRBV19 to TRBJ2-1, with TRBD1 matching 7 bases. Per germline, CDR1 LNHDA and CDR2 SQIVND (reference sequence). Trimming took 3 bases from V and 6 from J; bases not matched to a gene: 11. This CDR3 has 16 amino acids. The CDR3 is CASSIDFGTALNEQFF. DNA for the CDR3: TGTGCCAGTAGTATCGATTTCGGGACAGCCCTCAATGAGCAGTTCTTC.